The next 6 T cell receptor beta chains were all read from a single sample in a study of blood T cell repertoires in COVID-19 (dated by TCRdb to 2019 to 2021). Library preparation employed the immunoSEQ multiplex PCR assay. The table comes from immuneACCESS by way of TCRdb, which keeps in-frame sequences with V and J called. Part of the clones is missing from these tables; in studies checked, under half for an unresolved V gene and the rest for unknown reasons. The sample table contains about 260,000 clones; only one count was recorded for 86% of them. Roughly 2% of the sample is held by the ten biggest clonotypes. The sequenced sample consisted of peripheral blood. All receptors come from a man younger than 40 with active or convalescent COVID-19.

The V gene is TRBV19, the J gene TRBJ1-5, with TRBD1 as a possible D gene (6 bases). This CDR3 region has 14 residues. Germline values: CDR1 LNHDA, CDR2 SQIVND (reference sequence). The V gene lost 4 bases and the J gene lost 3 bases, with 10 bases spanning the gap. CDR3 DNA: TGTGCCAGTAGTACCCGACAGGTCAATCAGCCCCAGCATTTT. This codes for CASSTRQVNQPQHF.

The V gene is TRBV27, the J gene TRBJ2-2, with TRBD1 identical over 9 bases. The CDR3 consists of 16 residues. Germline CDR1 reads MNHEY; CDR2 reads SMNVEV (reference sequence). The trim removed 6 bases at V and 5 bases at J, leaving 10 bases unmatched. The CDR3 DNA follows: TGTGCCAGCAGCGCAGGGACAGGGTTAAGGACCGGGGAGCTGTTTTTT. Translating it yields CASSAGTGLRTGELFF.

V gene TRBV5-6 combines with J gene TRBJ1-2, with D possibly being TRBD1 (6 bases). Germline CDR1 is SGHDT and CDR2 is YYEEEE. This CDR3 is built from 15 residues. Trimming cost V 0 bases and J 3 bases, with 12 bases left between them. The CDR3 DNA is TGTGCCAGCAGCTTGGAAACAGGGAGGGACTATGGCTACACCTTC. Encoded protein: CASSLETGRDYGYTF.

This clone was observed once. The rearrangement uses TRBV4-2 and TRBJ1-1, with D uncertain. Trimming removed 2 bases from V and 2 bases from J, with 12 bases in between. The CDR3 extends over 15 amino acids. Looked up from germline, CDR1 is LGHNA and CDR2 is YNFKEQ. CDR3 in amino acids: CASSQSSNPNTEAFF. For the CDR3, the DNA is TGTGCCAGCAGCCAAAGCTCCAACCCCAACACTGAAGCTTTCTTT.

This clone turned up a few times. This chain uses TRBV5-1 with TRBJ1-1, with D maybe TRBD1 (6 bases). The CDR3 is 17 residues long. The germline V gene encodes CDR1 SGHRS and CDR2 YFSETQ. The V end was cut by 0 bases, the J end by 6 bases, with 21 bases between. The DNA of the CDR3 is TGCGCCAGCAGCTTGGAGTGGGTAGGGGGACCCATCGCTGAAGCTTTCTTT. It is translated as CASSLEWVGGPIAEAFF.

As DNA, the CDR3 is TGTGCCAGCAGCTTAGGGGCTAGCGGGGGCCAAAACATTCAGTACTTC. It translates to CASSLGASGGQNIQYF. This chain joins TRBV7-9 and TRBJ2-4; 10 nucleotides line up with TRBD2. The CDR3 is made up of 16 amino acids. V shed 1 base, J shed 5 bases, and the junction held 5 bases outside the gene matches. Germline loops: CDR1 SEHNR, CDR2 FQNEAQ (reference sequence).